This T cell receptor (beta chain) was sequenced in a study of patients and donors after allogeneic stem cell transplantation. The V segment lost 0 bases and the J segment 0 bases; nucleotides outside the gene matches: 2. The length of the CDR3 is 15 residues. Germline V lookup: CDR1 SGDLS, CDR2 YYNGEE. TCRdb reprocessed the RT-PCR reads with MiXCR, giving one entry per CDR3 protein. The sample holds around 150,000 distinct CDR3 sequences, over 35% seen once. This clonotype originated in a human donor who was either an allogeneic HSCT recipient or a stem cell or donor lymphocyte infusion donor (not recorded which). It is not recorded whose cells these are; they may come from a transplant donor. The material sequenced was blood, either unsorted or a sorted T cell fraction (not recorded which). This chain connects TRBV9 to TRBJ1-1, with 7 bases matching TRBD1. The chain's CDR3 is CASSVGGTVNTEAFF. The CDR3 DNA follows: TGTGCCAGCAGCGTAGGTGGGACAGTGAACACTGAAGCTTTCTTT.